The T cell receptor beta chain described here comes from a study of patients and donors after allogeneic stem cell transplantation. Using its own MiXCR run on the RT-PCR reads, TCRdb lists one record per CDR3 protein. The table includes 84,000 or so distinct CDR3 sequences, approximately 49% detected once. The germline gives CDR1 SGHKS, CDR2 YYEKEE (reference sequence). V dropped 1 base and J dropped 5 bases, with 13 bases sitting between them. The CDR3 spans 15 residues. The sequenced sample was blood, either unsorted or a sorted T cell fraction (not recorded which). The receptor was derived from a human donor who was either an allogeneic HSCT recipient or a stem cell or donor lymphocyte infusion donor (not recorded which). It is not recorded whose cells these are; they may come from a transplant donor. This rearrangement joins TRBV5-5 to TRBJ1-5, with a weak D call TRBD1 (6 bases). CDR3 amino acids: CASSLWGPSDQPQHF. The CDR3 DNA reads TGTGCCAGCAGCTTGTGGGGGCCTTCCGATCAGCCCCAGCATTTT. The full variable domain, rest sourced from reference TRBV5-5 and TRBJ1-5, is DAGVTQSPTHLIKTRGQQVTLRCSPISGHKSVSWYQQVLGQGPQFIFQYYEKEERGRGNFPDRFSARQFPNYSSELNVNALLLGDSALYLCASSLWGPSDQPQHFGDGTRLSIL.